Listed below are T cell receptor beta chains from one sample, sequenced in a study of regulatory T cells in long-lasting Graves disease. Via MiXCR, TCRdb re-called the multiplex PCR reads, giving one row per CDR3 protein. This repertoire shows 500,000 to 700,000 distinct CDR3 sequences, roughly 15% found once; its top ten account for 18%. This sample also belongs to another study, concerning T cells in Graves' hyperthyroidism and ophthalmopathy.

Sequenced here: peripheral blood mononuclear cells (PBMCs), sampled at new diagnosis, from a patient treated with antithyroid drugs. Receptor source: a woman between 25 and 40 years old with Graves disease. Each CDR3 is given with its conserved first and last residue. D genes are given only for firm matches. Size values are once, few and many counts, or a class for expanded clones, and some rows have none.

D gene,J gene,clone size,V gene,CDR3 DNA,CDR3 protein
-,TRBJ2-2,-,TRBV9,TGTGCCAGCAGGGCGGAGGGCGGCACCGGGGAGCTGTTTTTT,CASRAEGGTGELFF
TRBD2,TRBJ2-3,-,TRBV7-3,TGTGCCAGCAGCACCATAGCGGGACCTACAGATACGCAGTATTTT,CASSTIAGPTDTQYF
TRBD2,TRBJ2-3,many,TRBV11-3,TGTGCCAGCAGCCACGGGGGGACCGGCACAGATACGCAGTATTTT,CASSHGGTGTDTQYF
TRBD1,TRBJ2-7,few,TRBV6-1,TGTGCCAGCACCACGGGACAGGGATTATCCTACTACGAGCAGTACTTC,CASTTGQGLSYYEQYF
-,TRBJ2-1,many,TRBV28,TGTGCCAGCCGCGTAGCGCTCGCCTACAATGAGCAGTTCTTC,CASRVALAYNEQFF
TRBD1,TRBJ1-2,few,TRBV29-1,TGCAGCGTGACGACAGGGGGTGGAGGCTACACCTTC,CSVTTGGGGYTF
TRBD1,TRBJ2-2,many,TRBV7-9,TGTGCCAGCAGCTCGACAGGGAAAAACACCGGGGAGCTGTTTTTT,CASSSTGKNTGELFF
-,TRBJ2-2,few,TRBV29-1,TGCAGCGTTGTTCAAGGGACGGCGAACACCGGGGAGCTGTTTTTT,CSVVQGTANTGELFF
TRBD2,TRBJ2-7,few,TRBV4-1,TGCGCCAGCAGTTTTAGCCTAGCGGGGGACTACGAGCAGTACTTC,CASSFSLAGDYEQYF
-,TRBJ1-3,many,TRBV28,TGTGCCAGCAGAACAACAGGGCTCGGAAACACCATATATTTT,CASRTTGLGNTIYF
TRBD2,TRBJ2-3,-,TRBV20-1,TGCAGCGGCGGGGGAGTGGCTAGCACAGATACGCAGTATTTT,CSGGGVASTDTQYF
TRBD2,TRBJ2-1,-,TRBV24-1,TGTGCCACCATGGCGGGAGATTTTGTGGAGCAGTTCTTC,CATMAGDFVEQFF
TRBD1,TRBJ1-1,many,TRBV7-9,TGTGCCAGCAGACCACAGGGGGCCCCTTGGAACACTGAAGCTTTCTTT,CASRPQGAPWNTEAFF
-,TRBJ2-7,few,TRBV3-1,TGTGCCAGCAGCCAAGTATCCGGGACGGACTACGAGCAGTACTTC,CASSQVSGTDYEQYF
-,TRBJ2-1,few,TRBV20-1,TGCAGTGCTAGAGAGGGAGAGAGCTCCTACAATGAGCAGTTCTTC,CSAREGESSYNEQFF
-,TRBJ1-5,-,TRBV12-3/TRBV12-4,TGTGCCAGCAGTTTTGGGGGGAGTCAGCCCCAGCATTTT,CASSFGGSQPQHF
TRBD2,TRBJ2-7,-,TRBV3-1,TGTGCCAGCAGCCAGCCCGCCTGGGGACTAGCGGGAGAACCCTACGAGCAGTACTTC,CASSQPAWGLAGEPYEQYF
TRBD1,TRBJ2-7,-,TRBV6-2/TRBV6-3,TGTGCCAGCAGTTACTCGAGACAGGGTAGGAACGAGCAGTACTTC,CASSYSRQGRNEQYF